This T cell receptor beta chain was sequenced during a study of T cell changes during pregnancy in multiple sclerosis. This CDR3 contains 19 residues. J was trimmed by 6 bases and V by 3 bases; bases with no gene match: 22. Germline V gene data show CDR1 as SGHKS and CDR2 as YYEKEE (reference sequence). Some clones are missing from TCRdb's copy, which holds only in-frame ones; the method was immunoSEQ multiplex PCR. Of about 55,000 clones in the sample, around 90% were seen once. The V gene is TRBV5-5, the J gene TRBJ1-2; TRBD1 matches 8 bases. The source was CD4+ T cells from peripheral blood mononuclear cells, collected in the first trimester of pregnancy. The clonotype comes from a female donor with multiple sclerosis, enrolled in a pregnancy study. The CDR3 loop reads CASSSARPGTGGQYNGYTF. CDR3 in DNA: TGTGCCAGCAGCTCCGCCCGTCCTGGGACAGGCGGCCAATATAATGGCTACACCTTC.